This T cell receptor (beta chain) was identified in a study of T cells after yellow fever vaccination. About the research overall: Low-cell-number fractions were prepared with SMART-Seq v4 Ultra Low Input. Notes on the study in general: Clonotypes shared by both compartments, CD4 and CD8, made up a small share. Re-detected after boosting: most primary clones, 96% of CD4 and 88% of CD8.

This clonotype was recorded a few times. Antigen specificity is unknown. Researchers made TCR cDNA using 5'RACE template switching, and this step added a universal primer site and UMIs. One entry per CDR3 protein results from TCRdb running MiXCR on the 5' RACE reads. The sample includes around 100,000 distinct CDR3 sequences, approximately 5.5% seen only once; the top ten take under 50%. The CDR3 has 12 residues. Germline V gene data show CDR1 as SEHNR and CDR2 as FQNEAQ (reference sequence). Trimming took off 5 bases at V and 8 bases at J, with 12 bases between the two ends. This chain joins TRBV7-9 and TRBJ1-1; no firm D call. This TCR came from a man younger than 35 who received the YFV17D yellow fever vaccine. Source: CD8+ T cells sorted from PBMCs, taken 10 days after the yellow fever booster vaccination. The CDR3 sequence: CASSQPGKEAFF. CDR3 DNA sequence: TGTGCCAGCAGCCAGCCGGGAAAAGAAGCTTTCTTT.